Shown below are 2 T cell receptor beta chains from a single sample sequenced in a study of beta chain features in type 1 diabetes. Study results and limitations: All four CD4+ subsets from Type 1 diabetes patients carried moderately but significantly shorter TCRB CDR3s.

The authors reverse transcribed all of the isolated RNA, so sequencing captured expressed TCRB transcripts. TCRdb's copy holds only in-frame clones and misses some; the assay was immunoSEQ multiplex PCR. The sample has some 15,000 clones; around 63% are singletons. For these TCRs, the target antigens are not known. Sequencing input: Tregs from blood. All receptors come from a man aged 30-40 years with type 1 diabetes.

This clone was observed a handful of times. The V and J genes are TRBV10-3 and TRBJ2-2, with a weak D call TRBD1 (6 bases). CDR3 length: 17 amino acids. Germline V gene sequence: CDR1 ENHRY, CDR2 SYGVKD. Trimming cost V 0 bases and J 4 bases, with 15 bases left between them. The CDR3 sequence: CAISESGATGRTGELFF. The CDR3 nucleotides are TGTGCCATCAGTGAGTCGGGGGCCACCGGACGCACCGGGGAGCTGTTTTTT.

V usage is TRBV2 and J usage is TRBJ2-7, with TRBD1 identical over 8 bases. Looked up from germline, CDR1 is SNHLY and CDR2 is FYNNEI. The length of the CDR3 is 15 residues. J lost 0 bases, V lost 2 bases, and 3 bases had no gene match. For the CDR3, the DNA is TGTGCCAGCAGTGAACAGGGGGCCGACTCCTACGAGCAGTACTTC. Amino acids: CASSEQGADSYEQYF. The entire variable domain, with the rest obtained from reference TRBV2 and TRBJ2-7, is as follows: EPEVTQTPSHQVTQMGQEVILRCVPISNHLYFYWYRQILGQKVEFLVSFYNNEISEKSEIFDDQFSVERPDGSNFTLKIRSTKLEDSAMYFCASSEQGADSYEQYFGPGTRLTVT.